This entry lists 27 T cell receptor beta chains sequenced from one sample in a study of post-analysis software for immune sequencing data. Unique molecular identifiers were built into the TCR beta cDNA libraries. TCRdb re-called the PCR reads through MiXCR, storing one row per CDR3 protein. The sample records some 690,000 distinct CDR3 sequences, approximately 30% being singletons. Their specific antigens are unknown. General study points: Relative to controls, patients had about five TRBV segments at higher frequency, with TRBV5-6, TRBV5-1 and TRBV20-1 among these.

The sequenced sample was blood. Receptors originate from a girl aged 10-17 years with multiple sclerosis.

This clonotype showed up just a few times. The CDR3 protein is CASSAGQHYEQYF. The DNA of the CDR3 is TGCGCCAGCAGCGCAGGACAGCACTACGAGCAGTACTTC. V is TRBV10-1 and J is TRBJ2-7; tentatively, D is TRBD1 (6 bases). The V and J ends lost 6 bases and 3 bases respectively, with 12 bases between them. The CDR3 has 13 amino acids. Germline values: CDR1 WNHNN, CDR2 SYGVQD (reference sequence).

In the case of this clonotype: The final CDR3 position lacks the conserved phenylalanine or tryptophan, pointing to a likely read error. The chain recombines TRBV6-6 with TRBJ1-1; TRBD1 agrees at 7 bases. CDR3 size: 14 residues. From germline, CDR1 is MNHNY and CDR2 SVGAGI (reference sequence). V shed 6 bases, J shed 4 bases, and the junction held 8 bases outside the gene matches. The CDR3 DNA follows: TGTGCCAGCAGCCGCGAGACAGGGAGCACTGAAGCTTTCTGT. Its protein product is CASSRETGSTEAFC.

This clonotype was detected many times. This chain joins TRBV6-5 and TRBJ2-7; 8 bases match TRBD1. The CDR3 runs 15 residues. Germline V gene data show CDR1 as MNHEY and CDR2 as SVGAGI. V lost 5 bases, J lost 4 bases, and 10 bases stayed unmatched. CDR3 amino acids: CASSRSPGQEYEQYF. The CDR3 region has the DNA TGTGCCAGCAGTCGATCACCGGGACAGGAATACGAGCAGTACTTC.

J is TRBJ2-1 and V is TRBV27; 8 nucleotides match TRBD2. V trimming: 1 base; J trimming: 4 bases; junction bases outside the gene matches: 3. Germline CDR1 MNHEY, CDR2 SMNVEV (reference sequence). CDR3 length: 15 amino acids. CDR3 coding DNA: TGTGCCAGCAGTTTATTCGGGGGGGCGTACAATGAGCAGTTCTTC. Translating gives CASSLFGGAYNEQFF.

The chain links TRBV21-1 to TRBJ2-3. TRBV21-1 is deemed a pseudogene. CDR3 length equals 13 residues. The CDR3 loop reads CASSKAHPDTQYF. The CDR3 nucleotides are TGTGCCAGCAGCAAAGCACACCCAGATACGCAGTATTTT.

This clonotype was seen a handful of times. The chain carries TRBV6-2 or TRBV6-3 and TRBJ2-7, with D unresolved. CDR1 MNHEY and CDR2 SVGEGT come from the germline V gene. V dropped 6 bases and J dropped 3 bases, with 12 bases sitting between them. The CDR3 spans 13 residues. CDR3 sequence: CASRDVPDYEQYF. The CDR3 nucleotides read TGTGCCAGCAGGGACGTTCCAGACTACGAGCAGTACTTC.

This sequence joins TRBV7-2 and TRBJ2-5, with TRBD1 matching over 8 bases. J lost 5 bases, V lost 4 bases, and 6 bases had no gene match. This CDR3 comprises 14 residues. CDR1 SGHTA and CDR2 FQGNSA come from the germline V gene. This CDR3 reads CASSSTGGDETQYF. The CDR3 DNA reads TGTGCCAGCAGCTCTACAGGGGGTGACGAGACCCAGTACTTC. Full variable domain (remainder filled in from reference TRBV7-2 and TRBJ2-5): GAGVSQSPSNKVTEKGKDVELRCDPISGHTALYWYRQSLGQGLEFLIYFQGNSAPDKSGLPSDRFSAERTGGSVSTLTIQRTQQEDSAVYLCASSSTGGDETQYFGPGTRLLVL.

This clonotype was detected ten times or more. The gene calls are TRBV6-5 and TRBJ2-1; a weak D match, TRBD2 (6 bases). Between the trimmed V and J ends, which lost 8 bases and 8 bases, there was a span of 16 bases. Germline loops: CDR1 MNHEY, CDR2 SVGAGI. The CDR3 extends over 13 amino acids. The CDR3 reads CASSMREGDEQFF. CDR3 nucleotides: TGTGCCAGCTCGATGCGGGAAGGTGATGAGCAGTTCTTC.

As DNA, the CDR3 is TGCAGTGCTGAGAAACCGGGACAGGGGTACGAGCAGTACTTC. It translates to CSAEKPGQGYEQYF. V and J are TRBV20-1 and TRBJ2-7; TRBD1 matches 10 bases. Germline V gives CDR1 DFQATT, CDR2 SNEGSKA (reference sequence). The CDR3 has 14 amino acids. V shed 5 bases, J shed 4 bases, and the junction held 8 bases outside the gene matches.

This clonotype was seen a handful of times. The chain is built from TRBV27 and TRBJ1-5, with D maybe TRBD1 (5 bases). V was clipped by 3 bases and J by 6 bases, with 12 bases between them. The CDR3 is made up of 14 amino acids. Germline values: CDR1 MNHEY, CDR2 SMNVEV (reference sequence). CDR3 amino acids: CASSFEGASQPQHF. The CDR3 DNA is TGTGCCAGCAGTTTTGAAGGGGCGAGTCAGCCCCAGCATTTT.

The rearrangement links TRBV6-2 or TRBV6-3 to TRBJ2-1, with D unresolved. Germline V gene sequence: CDR1 MNHEY, CDR2 SVGEGT. This CDR3 comprises 13 residues. V dropped 3 bases and J dropped 3 bases, with 6 bases sitting between them. CDR3 sequence reads: CASSYTNYNEQFF. The CDR3 DNA reads TGTGCCAGCAGTTATACAAACTACAATGAGCAGTTCTTC.

This rearrangement joins TRBV20-1 to TRBJ1-6; the D gene is possibly TRBD1 (6 bases). The CDR3 runs to 15 residues. V gave up 5 bases and J gave up 5 bases, with 16 bases separating them. Germline-derived CDR1 and CDR2 are DFQATT and SNEGSKA (reference sequence). Written as DNA, the CDR3 is TGCAGTGCTCCTCGGGCAGGGGTTAATAATTCACCCCTCCACTTT. The encoded protein is CSAPRAGVNNSPLHF.

This clonotype has only a few counts. This sequence joins TRBV10-3 and TRBJ1-5; D is possibly TRBD1 (5 bases). Germline V CDR1 and CDR2: ENHRY, SYGVKD. V lost 2 bases and J 4 bases, leaving 12 bases between the germline ends. The CDR3 consists of 15 residues. The CDR3 nucleotides read TGTGCCATCAGTGAGGTTAGGGGAGGGAATCAGCCCCAGCATTTT. Protein product: CAISEVRGGNQPQHF.

The chain uses TRBV3-1 and TRBJ1-5, with D possibly TRBD1 on 6 matching bases. The CDR3 is 14 residues long. The germline CDR1 and CDR2 sequences are LGHDT and YNNKEL (reference sequence). Trimming removed 4 bases at V and 7 bases at J, with 14 bases between. In DNA form, the CDR3 reads TGTGCCAGCAGCCGACGACAGGATGGGCAGCCCCAGCATTTT. The encoded protein is CASSRRQDGQPQHF.

This clonotype occurred a few times. At one boundary the junction diverges from the germline segment, which might be a read error. The rearrangement joins TRBV15 to TRBJ2-6; possible D gene TRBD1, 5 bases. This CDR3 comprises 16 residues. Germline V gene sequence: CDR1 LNHNV, CDR2 YYDKDF (reference sequence). For the CDR3, the DNA is TGTGCCACCAGCAGCGGTCAGAACTCTGGGGCCAACGCCCTGACTTTC. It specifies CATSSGQNSGANALTF.

Concerning this clonotype: A single base separates this from a much larger clone, so it may be a read error. The chain recombines TRBV20-1 with TRBJ2-5; 10 bases map to TRBD2. The CDR3 has 14 amino acids. V was clipped by 4 bases and J by 4 bases; unmatched bases: 6. The V gene's germline CDR1 is DFQATT and CDR2 SNEGSKA (reference sequence). The CDR3, as DNA: TGCAGTGCTACCCGGGCTAGCGGGAGAGAGACCCAGTACTTC. Encoded protein: CSATRASGRETQYF.

This clonotype occurred a few times. The junction does not match germline at one end; this may be a read error. The chain combines TRBV5-4 with TRBJ2-1, with no clear D. CDR1 and CDR2 from the germline V gene are SGHNT and YYREEE (reference sequence). CDR3 size: 14 residues. For the CDR3, the DNA is TGTGCCAGCGGCTTTATGGTTCCCTACAATGAGCAGTTCTTC. This encodes CASGFMVPYNEQFF.

The rearrangement links TRBV27 to TRBJ2-3; D is unresolved. V was trimmed by 5 bases and J by 5 bases, leaving 17 bases between them. The CDR3 is 15 residues long. CDR1 is MNHEY and CDR2 is SMNVEV in the germline V gene (reference sequence). In DNA form, the CDR3 reads TGTGCCAGCAGTCTTAATACCTTAAGCCGAGATACGCAGTATTTT. Encoded protein: CASSLNTLSRDTQYF.

This clonotype has ten or more counts. The gene calls are TRBV20-1 and TRBJ2-5; D is uncertain. Germline CDR1 and CDR2: DFQATT and SNEGSKA (reference sequence). The CDR3 covers 11 residues. Trimming cost V 3 bases and J 2 bases, with 4 bases left between them. CDR3 nucleotide sequence: TGCAGTGCTAGGCAACAAGAGACCCAGTACTTC. Amino acid sequence: CSARQQETQYF.

The rearrangement uses TRBV4-3 and TRBJ1-1; D is perhaps TRBD1 (5 bases). The CDR3 runs to 15 residues. With 0 bases removed from V and 6 bases from J, the gap between germline ends came to 14 bases. Germline-derived CDR1 and CDR2 are LGHNA and YSLEER. The CDR3 DNA sequence: TGCGCCAGCAGCCAAGAAAGTCCGGGGACCGCTGAAGCTTTCTTT. Encoded protein: CASSQESPGTAEAFF.

This clonotype was found a few times. This chain links TRBV25-1 with TRBJ2-1; 11 nucleotides agree with TRBD2. CDR3 size: 17 residues. J was trimmed by 3 bases and V by 2 bases; bases with no gene match: 6. CDR1 is MGHDK and CDR2 is SYGVNS in the germline V gene. CDR3 DNA: TGTGCCAGCAGTGAAACTAGCGGGAGAGGTCTCTACAATGAGCAGTTCTTC. Translated: CASSETSGRGLYNEQFF.

The table lists this clonotype with a few counts. V gene TRBV12-3 or TRBV12-4 combines with J gene TRBJ2-5; 9 bases align to TRBD2. The J call may be incorrect, as the DNA end agrees better with TRBJ2-7. This CDR3 comprises 16 residues. The CDR3 here is CASSSPGWREGHEQYF. The CDR3 DNA follows: TGTGCCAGCAGTTCCCCTGGTTGGCGGGAGGGTCACGAGCAGTACTTC.

This clonotype showed up just once. One base away lies a much larger clone, so this may be a sequencing read error. The rearrangement joins TRBV6-5 to TRBJ2-4; D remains ambiguous. This CDR3 contains 15 residues. Germline CDR1 reads MNHEY; CDR2 reads SVGAGI. The chain's CDR3 is CAGSSRELAKNIQYF. Written as DNA, the CDR3 is TGTGCCGGCAGTTCCCGCGAGTTAGCCAAAAACATTCAGTACTTC.

This chain joins TRBV20-1 and TRBJ2-5; D possibly corresponds to TRBD1 (5 bases). Deletions cut 7 bases from V and 2 bases from J, with 11 bases between. Germline-derived CDR1 and CDR2 are DFQATT and SNEGSKA (reference sequence). The CDR3 has 12 amino acids. The CDR3 protein is CSGGATQETQYF. CDR3 sequence (DNA): TGCAGTGGTGGGGCTACTCAAGAGACCCAGTACTTC.

Details on this clonotype: Mismatch with germline at one junction end may stem from a read error. The chain links TRBV2 to TRBJ1-1; D gene uncertain. The CDR3 length is 13 residues. Germline values: CDR1 SNHLY, CDR2 FYNNEI. In DNA form, the CDR3 reads TGTGGCAGCAGTTCGAGGGTGAACACTGAAGCTTTCTTT. Protein: CGSSSRVNTEAFF.

This clonotype was counted between two and nine times. This chain joins TRBV14 and TRBJ2-1, with 11 bases that match TRBD2. The V gene end was trimmed by 4 bases and the J gene end by 8 bases; junction bases not matched to a gene: 7. Germline CDR1 SGHDN, CDR2 FVKESK. The length of the CDR3 is 15 residues. CDR3 residues: CASSLLAGVPDEQFF. The CDR3 DNA sequence: TGTGCCAGCAGCCTACTAGCGGGAGTACCCGATGAGCAGTTCTTC.

This clonotype was found a few times. Mismatch with germline at one junction end may stem from a read error. The J gene is TRBJ1-6, the V gene TRBV28; D is unresolved. The CDR3 loop spans 14 amino acids. Germline CDR1 and CDR2: MDHEN and SYDVKM. The CDR3 reads CASCWANYNSPLHF. The CDR3 DNA sequence: TGTGCCAGTTGTTGGGCGAACTATAATTCGCCCCTCCACTTT.